The table lists the clone carrying this T cell receptor (beta chain) with a count of one. Its matching antigen is unknown. Each participant with HIV received care in the United States. Researchers ran immunoSEQ v3.0 at survey level. Sequencing aimed to cover about 40,000-50,000 T-cell genomes per sample. The data were produced by immunoSEQ multiplex PCR, yet TCRdb's version contains in-frame clones alone and is incomplete. The sample has over 15,000 clones; roughly 79% are singletons. CDR1 is LNHDA and CDR2 is SQIVND in the germline V gene (reference sequence). With 6 bases clipped from V and 5 bases from J, the junction kept 8 bases outside the gene matches. The CDR3 extends over 15 amino acids. These data come from a study of long-term antiretroviral therapy in people with HIV. Study findings and constraints: HIV repertoires covered narrower CDR3 length ranges than controls did. Pre-ART clonal expansion yielded clones that dominated the repertoire at all time points.

The rearrangement joins TRBV19 to TRBJ2-5; 11 bases are a match to TRBD1. Sequencing was performed on unsorted PBMCs, taken 2.3 years after starting antiretroviral therapy. The clonotype originates from a woman between 35 and 50 years old with HIV. CDR3 sequence (DNA): TGTGCCAGTAGGCCGGGACAGGGGGAAGTGGAGACCCAGTACTTC. It yields the protein CASRPGQGEVETQYF. The variable domain in full, completed from reference TRBV19 and TRBJ2-5, reads DGGITQSPKYLFRKEGQNVTLSCEQNLNHDAMYWYRQDPGQGLRLIYYSQIVNDFQKGDIAEGYSVSREKKESFPLTVTSAQKNPTAFYLCASRPGQGEVETQYFGPGTRLLVL.